The present entry profiles one T cell receptor beta chain with its context. The sample originates from a study of T cell changes during pregnancy in multiple sclerosis. Measured with immunoSEQ multiplex PCR; TCRdb has only the in-frame clones, and not every one. The table lists 81,000 or so clones, around 90% of them singletons. Deletions cut 0 bases from V and 6 bases from J, with 6 bases between. CDR1 SGHKS and CDR2 YYEKEE come from the germline V gene (reference sequence). The CDR3 runs 12 residues. This specimen was PBMCs, taken in the first trimester of pregnancy. This TCR was sampled from a female donor in good health, serving as a control in a pregnancy study. Some clones in this sample may be carry-over from other donors' samples. The chain couples TRBV5-5 to TRBJ1-1; D unclear. CDR3 amino acids: CASSLVVSEAFF. The CDR3, as DNA: TGTGCCAGCAGCTTGGTCGTCTCTGAAGCTTTCTTT.